This is a list of T cell receptor beta chains from one sample in a study of blood T cell repertoires in COVID-19. Measured with immunoSEQ multiplex PCR; TCRdb has only the in-frame clones, and not every one. This sample has around 88,000 clones; about 88% occur once, and the top ten carry 2.9%. Specimen: peripheral blood. These TCRs come from a woman of 80 years or more with acute or convalescent COVID-19. Both conserved end residues are trimmed from each CDR3.

V	J	CDR3
TRBV2	TRBJ2-1	ASSWTLAYNEQF
TRBV6-5	TRBJ1-3	ASSYTRGNTIY
TRBV18	TRBJ2-7	ASSPTGIDEQY
TRBV9	TRBJ1-1	ASSVKDGGRAF
TRBV5-4	TRBJ1-6	ASSLPSGSGNSPLH
TRBV15	TRBJ1-2	ATSRDRDYGYT
TRBV18	TRBJ1-3	ASSQVEDSLSGNTIY
TRBV6-1	TRBJ1-1	ASSGGRTDMNTEAF
TRBV4-2	TRBJ2-7	ASSQVFGLAGGKKAYEQY
TRBV27	TRBJ1-5	ASSLSGQGGSNQPQH
TRBV18	TRBJ2-1	ASSPIFGQPNNEQF
TRBV5-1	TRBJ1-1	ASSSRQGANTEAF
TRBV6-2/TRBV6-3	TRBJ2-1	ASSDPGTKGF
TRBV4-3	TRBJ2-3	ASSQDPGLSTDTQY
TRBV27	TRBJ1-6	ASSFRSAYNSPLH
TRBV19	TRBJ2-1	ATGDLGVNEQF
TRBV7-2	TRBJ1-5	ASSLDSGSNQPQH